The sequence of this T cell receptor beta chain was determined in a study of regulatory T cells in long-lasting Graves disease (dated by TCRdb to about 2021). Background on the whole study: In the newly diagnosed Graves' disease group, patients had been taking antithyroid drugs for less than 3 months. The study took place in China and was registered as a clinical trial. Persistent Graves' disease patients were compared with newly diagnosed Graves' disease patients by peripheral blood TCR sequencing and RNA sequencing. TCR sequencing covered approximately 13 persistent and 20 or so newly diagnosed Graves' disease patients, some 35 samples in total. The paper's findings and limits, for the study overall: Patients with persistent disease shared more public clonotypes (about 2,700) than newly diagnosed patients did (around 930). As a limitation, the authors acknowledged that the small sample size may reduce accuracy. TRBV28, TRBJ1-2 and TRBJ2-5 were preferentially used in persistent disease, while TRBV20-1 and TRBJ2-1 were favored in newly diagnosed disease. Lower TCR Shannon entropy and fewer highly expanded clones were observed in persistent Graves' disease patients than in newly diagnosed patients, which suggested clonal expansion. Sequencing and analysis were restricted to the TCR beta chain. Peripheral blood alone was examined, since thyroid tissue, which constituted the primary lesion, could not be accessed.

The time point label of this sample denotes: newly diagnosed GD, antithyroid drugs for less than 3 months. For both TCR sequencing and RNA sequencing, RNA was extracted from PBMCs using TRIzol. The diagnosis of Graves' disease followed American Thyroid Association guidelines. Recruitment of patients was carried out at an endocrinology department in Xi'an, China. From each patient, around 9 milliliters of peripheral blood was collected into an EDTA anticoagulant tube. Ficoll Paque Plus density gradient separation was used to isolate PBMCs, and no further T cell sorting was done. An Agilent 2100 Bioanalyzer and agarose gel were used to check RNA quality, and a NanoDrop 2000 was used to measure RNA concentration. This clonotype was recorded many times. Its antigen remains undetermined. Base qualities were left out, and no much larger clone turns up one base away. Libraries were made using multiplex PCR. Instrument used: Illumina HiSeq 4000. CDR3 regions were amplified by Arm-PCR with iRepertoire HTBI primers to construct TCR beta libraries. Before sequencing, the PCR products underwent gel purification. The authors processed their data as follows. A total of fewer than 65 TRBV and some 13 TRBJ segments were identified across samples and were used for gene usage analysis of CDR3 amino acid clonotypes. COPE and FqMerger were used to merge the filtered high-quality paired reads into contigs. BLAST was used to align contigs to the IMGT TRBV, TRBD and TRBJ reference genes, and CDR3 was defined following IMGT. Clonotypes above 0.1% frequency were classified as highly expanded clones. Repertoire diversity was measured by Shannon entropy, and V-J evenness by the Gini coefficient. Clonotypes shared by more than one individual were considered public. The public reads were run again by TCRdb, first through fastp at Q25 and then through MiXCR, and only productive beta chains were kept. Under each unique CDR3 protein, matching rows form one entry showing the most common genes and DNA. The V and J calls and clone size come from TCRdb's table, not from the authors' own analysis. A total of about 470,000 distinct CDR3 sequences appear in this sample, around 14% of them only once. The ten biggest clones cover roughly 17% of the sample.

The V end loses 6 bases and the J end loses 15 bases, and a stretch of 18 bases separates them. The CDR1 and CDR2 encoded by the germline V gene are MNHNS and SASEGT. The CDR3 goes from the cysteine to the phenylalanine over 12 residues. CDR3 DNA only is kept here, 36 bases in frame from base 1. Separately, the same data were catalogued under a study of T cells in Graves' hyperthyroidism and ophthalmopathy. As the second publication notes: Stable Graves' hyperthyroidism was defined as the absence of progression to ophthalmopathy over 18 months of follow-up. The hyperthyroidism patients were between 18 and 65 years old and newly diagnosed, with a disease duration of less than 2 months. Exclusion was applied to patients with uncontrolled infections, other autoimmune diseases, pregnancy or lactation. Diagnoses were based on clinical symptoms, serum thyroxine and TRAb, thyroid ultrasound and orbital computed tomography. The TCR CDR3 was subjected to a first round of RT-PCR using the HTBI primer set and the Qiagen OneStep RT-PCR kit. Most expanded thyroid clonotypes (frequency above 0.001) were also detected in blood, a finding suggesting that blood repertoires may reflect thyroid immune responses. A 13 V-J signature model separated ophthalmopathy from stable hyperthyroidism, with roughly 88% sensitivity and around 84% specificity in cross-validation and 80%/75% in testing. In validation, progression to ophthalmopathy was predicted by the model with 65% to 71% sensitivity and roughly 72% specificity, a median of about 6 months before onset. TCR V-J signatures able to tell the groups apart were searched for in a discovery cohort of 100 patients, of whom roughly 42 had Graves' ophthalmopathy and around 56 had stable Graves' hyperthyroidism. Whether ophthalmopathy could be predicted prospectively was tested in an independent validation cohort made up of fewer than 20 hyperthyroidism patients plus 17 patients who later progressed to ophthalmopathy. The 90 to 100 discovery patients were randomly split 7:3 into training and test sets. Thyroid tissue and blood T-cell repertoires from roughly six Graves' hyperthyroidism patients were also compared in the study. After blood sampling, hyperthyroidism patients were treated with methimazole at a starting dose of 30 mg daily, and ophthalmopathy patients were treated with high-dose intravenous methylprednisolone. Libraries were constructed in a second round of multiplex PCR, after which size selection and purification were performed. The libraries were sequenced on an Illumina HiSeq2000 using paired-end 100 bp reads. Raw data were processed with SOAPnuke, discarding reads with adapters, uncalled bases, mean Phred below 15, or no exact constant-primer or identifier match. High-quality paired reads were merged using COPE v1.2.5, and each unique nucleotide sequence was defined as a clonotype. MiTCR v1.1 was used to align the clonotypes against IMGT TRBV, TRBD and TRBJ reference segments. Only V-J combinations with frequency above 0.0001, covering 98% to 99.2% of repertoires, were analysed. A TCS score was defined as the ratio of F50 (clonal expansion) to E x V (chaos), with BLOSUM62-based TCRdist applied between CDR3 peptides within each V-J. Welch's t-statistics and random forest reduced some 510 V-J features to around 14, which were used in a naive Bayes classifier (R e1071). No statistical method was used to set the sample size in advance, and investigators knew the group allocation. TCR Vbeta CDR3 sequencing of 120 to 150 peripheral blood samples (43 ophthalmopathy, 75 hyperthyroidism and around 17 progressor patients) is reported in the paper.

The TCR was taken from a woman in her twenties or thirties with Graves disease. Donor details come from another sample of the same person, matched by shared clones. The chain uses TRBV6-1 and TRBJ2-1; the D segment might be TRBD1 or TRBD2, since each matches 5 bases. The material was peripheral blood mononuclear cells (PBMCs), obtained at new diagnosis, from a patient treated with antithyroid drugs. The DNA sequence follows: TGTGCCAGCAGCCGGGGACCAGGTAATTGGTTCTTC. Translation gives CASSRGPGNWFF.